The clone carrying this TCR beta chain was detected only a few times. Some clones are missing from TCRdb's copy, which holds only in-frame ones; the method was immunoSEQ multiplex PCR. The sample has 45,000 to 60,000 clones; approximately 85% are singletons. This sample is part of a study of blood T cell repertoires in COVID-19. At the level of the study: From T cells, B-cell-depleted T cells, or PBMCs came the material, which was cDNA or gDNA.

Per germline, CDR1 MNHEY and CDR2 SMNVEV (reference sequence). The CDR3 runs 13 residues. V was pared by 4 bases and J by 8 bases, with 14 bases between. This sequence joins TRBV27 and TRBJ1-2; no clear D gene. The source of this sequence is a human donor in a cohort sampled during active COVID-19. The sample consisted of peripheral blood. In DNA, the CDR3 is TGTGCCAGCAGTTGGACGCGAACGGGAGGCTACACCTTC. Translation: CASSWTRTGGYTF.